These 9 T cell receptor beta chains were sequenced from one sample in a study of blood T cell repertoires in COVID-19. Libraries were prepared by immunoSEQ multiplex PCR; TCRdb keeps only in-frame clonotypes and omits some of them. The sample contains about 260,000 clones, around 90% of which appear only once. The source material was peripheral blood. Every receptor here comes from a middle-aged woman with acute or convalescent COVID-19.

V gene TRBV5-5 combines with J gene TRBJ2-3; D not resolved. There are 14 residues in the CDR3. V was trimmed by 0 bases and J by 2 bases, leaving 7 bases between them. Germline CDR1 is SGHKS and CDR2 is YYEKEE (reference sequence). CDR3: CASSLGHVTDTQYF. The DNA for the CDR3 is TGTGCCAGCAGCTTGGGGCATGTCACAGATACGCAGTATTTT.

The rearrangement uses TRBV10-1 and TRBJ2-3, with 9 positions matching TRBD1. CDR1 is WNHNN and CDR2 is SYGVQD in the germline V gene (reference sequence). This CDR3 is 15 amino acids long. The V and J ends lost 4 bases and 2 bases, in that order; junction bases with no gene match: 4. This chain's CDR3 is CASSGGQGATDTQYF. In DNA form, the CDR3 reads TGCGCCAGCAGTGGGGGACAGGGCGCCACAGATACGCAGTATTTT.

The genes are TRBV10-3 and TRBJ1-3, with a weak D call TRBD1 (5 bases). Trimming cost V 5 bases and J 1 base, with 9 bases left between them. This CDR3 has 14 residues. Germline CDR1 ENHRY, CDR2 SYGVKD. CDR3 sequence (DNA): TGTGCCATCAGTCCGGCAGGGTCTGGAAACACCATATATTTT. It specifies CAISPAGSGNTIYF.

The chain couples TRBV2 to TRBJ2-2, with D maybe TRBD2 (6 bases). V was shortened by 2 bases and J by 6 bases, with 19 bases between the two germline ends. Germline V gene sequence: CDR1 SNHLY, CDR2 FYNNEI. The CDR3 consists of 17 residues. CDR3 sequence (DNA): TGTGCCAGCAGTGAAACCGCGGGACGCCGCCTTTCCGGGGAGCTGTTTTTT. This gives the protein CASSETAGRRLSGELFF. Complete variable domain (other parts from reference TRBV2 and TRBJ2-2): EPEVTQTPSHQVTQMGQEVILRCVPISNHLYFYWYRQILGQKVEFLVSFYNNEISEKSEIFDDQFSVERPDGSNFTLKIRSTKLEDSAMYFCASSETAGRRLSGELFFGEGSRLTVL.

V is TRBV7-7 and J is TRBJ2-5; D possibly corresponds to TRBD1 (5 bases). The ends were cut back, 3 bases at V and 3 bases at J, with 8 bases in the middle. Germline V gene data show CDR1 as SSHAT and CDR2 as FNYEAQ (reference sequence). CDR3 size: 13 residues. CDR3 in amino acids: CASSLMTEETQYF. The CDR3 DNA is TGTGCCAGCAGCTTGATGACAGAAGAGACCCAGTACTTC.

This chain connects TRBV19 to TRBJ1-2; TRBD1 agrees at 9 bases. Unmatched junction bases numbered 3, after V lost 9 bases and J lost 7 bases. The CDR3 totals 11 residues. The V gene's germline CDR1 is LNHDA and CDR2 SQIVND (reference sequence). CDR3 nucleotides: TGTGCCAGCCAACAGGGGGCTGGCTACACCTTC. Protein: CASQQGAGYTF.

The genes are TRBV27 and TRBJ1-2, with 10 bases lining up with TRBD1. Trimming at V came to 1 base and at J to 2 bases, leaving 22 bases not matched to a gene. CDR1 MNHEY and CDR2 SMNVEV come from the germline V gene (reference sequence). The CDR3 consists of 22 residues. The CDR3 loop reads CASSLFWGGFSTGGAGNYGYTF. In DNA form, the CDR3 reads TGTGCCAGCAGTTTATTTTGGGGAGGTTTCTCGACAGGGGGCGCGGGAAACTATGGCTACACCTTC.

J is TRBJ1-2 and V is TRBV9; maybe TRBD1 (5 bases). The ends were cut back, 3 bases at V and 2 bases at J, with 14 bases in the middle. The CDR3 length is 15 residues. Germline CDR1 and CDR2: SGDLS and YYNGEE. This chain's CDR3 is CASSGSGLLNYGYTF. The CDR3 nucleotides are TGTGCCAGCAGCGGCTCGGGACTTCTGAACTATGGCTACACCTTC. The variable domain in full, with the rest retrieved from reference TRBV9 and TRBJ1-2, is DSGVTQTPKHLITATGQRVTLRCSPRSGDLSVYWYQQSLDQGLQFLIQYYNGEERAKGNILERFSAQQFPDLHSELNLSSLELGDSALYFCASSGSGLLNYGYTFGSGTRLTVV.

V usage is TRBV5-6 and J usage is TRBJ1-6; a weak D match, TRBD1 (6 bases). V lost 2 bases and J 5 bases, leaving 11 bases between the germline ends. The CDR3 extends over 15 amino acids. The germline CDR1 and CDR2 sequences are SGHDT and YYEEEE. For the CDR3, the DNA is TGTGCCAGCAGCTTCAGGGGTCTTAATAATTCACCCCTCCACTTT. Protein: CASSFRGLNNSPLHF.